This T cell receptor (beta chain) emerged from a study of T cells in Graves' hyperthyroidism and ophthalmopathy. The CDR3 regions of TCR beta were amplified from RNA transcripts. HTBI primers were employed in a first-round RT-PCR of the TCR CDR3. TCRdb itself ran the multiplex PCR reads through MiXCR, one entry per CDR3 protein. The sample consists of roughly 200,000 distinct CDR3 sequences, around 20% of them appearing once. In this sample, this clonotype turned up many times. Its antigen is still unknown. The CDR3 runs to 13 residues. Germline V gives CDR1 SGDLS, CDR2 YYNGEE. V shed 4 bases and J shed 1 base, with 8 bases lying between them. Points from the study as a whole: Most thyroid clonotypes expanded above 0.001 appeared in blood too. The model forecast ophthalmopathy, anticipating it by a median roughly 6.3 months before onset.

The authors took PBMCs from 10 ml fresh peripheral blood. The receptor was isolated from a man aged 35 to 55 with Graves' hyperthyroidism. The chain couples TRBV9 to TRBJ1-1; D unresolved. The sequencing input was blood. CDR3 DNA sequence: TGTGCCAGCAGCTTCGGTAGGAACACTGAAGCTTTCTTT. Encoded protein: CASSFGRNTEAFF. Full variable domain (missing parts from reference TRBV9 and TRBJ1-1): DSGVTQTPKHLITATGQRVTLRCSPRSGDLSVYWYQQSLDQGLQFLIQYYNGEERAKGNILERFSAQQFPDLHSELNLSSLELGDSALYFCASSFGRNTEAFFGQGTRLTVV.